A few counts support the clone carrying this TCR beta chain. Antigen specificity is unknown. CDR1 MNHEY and CDR2 SVGEGT come from the germline V gene. There are 14 residues in the CDR3. V lost 5 bases and J lost 7, with 14 bases in between. This record comes from a study of T-cell memory formation after mild COVID-19. Study conclusions and caveats: CD4/CD8 balance held among clones contracting day 15 to 85, and later expanders leaned CD4+. Detection of some responders pre-infection suggested pre-existing cross-reactive memory T cells participated.

Each CDR3 protein is one row after TCRdb ran MiXCR on the 5' RACE reads. The sample shows roughly 170,000 distinct CDR3 sequences, 20% to 25% of them seen only once. The sequence derives from an adult woman who had mild COVID-19 (a few samples of this study predate the infection). Cell type and time point are not known. Sample: PBMCs or a T cell subset sorted from them (not recorded which). V and J are TRBV6-2 or TRBV6-3 and TRBJ1-4, with D maybe TRBD1 (5 bases). The DNA of the CDR3 is TGTGCCAGCAGTAAGCCGGGACCGCGTGAAAAACTGTTTTTT. It is translated as CASSKPGPREKLFF.